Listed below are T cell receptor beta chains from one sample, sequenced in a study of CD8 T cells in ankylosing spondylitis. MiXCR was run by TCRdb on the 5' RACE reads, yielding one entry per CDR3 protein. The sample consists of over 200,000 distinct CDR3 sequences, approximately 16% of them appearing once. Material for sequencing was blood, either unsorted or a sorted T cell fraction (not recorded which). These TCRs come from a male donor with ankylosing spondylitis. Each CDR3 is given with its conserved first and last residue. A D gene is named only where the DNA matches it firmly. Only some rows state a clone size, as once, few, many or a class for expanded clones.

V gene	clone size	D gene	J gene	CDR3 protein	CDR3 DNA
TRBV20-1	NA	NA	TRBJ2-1	CSAPASGLSGYNEQFF	TGCAGTGCCCCAGCCTCTGGACTATCAGGCTACAATGAGCAGTTCTTC
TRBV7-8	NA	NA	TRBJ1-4	CASSRLQYREKLFF	TGTGCCAGCAGCCGGCTCCAGTACCGGGAAAAACTGTTTTTT
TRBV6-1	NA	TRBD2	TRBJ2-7	CASNLAGGSSYEQYF	TGTGCCAGCAACCTAGCGGGAGGGAGCTCCTACGAGCAGTACTTC
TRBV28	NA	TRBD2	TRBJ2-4	CASSLQMGLSGVIQYF	TGTGCCAGCAGTCTACAAATGGGACTAAGTGGCGTCATTCAGTACTTC
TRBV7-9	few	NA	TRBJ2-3	CASTGLGVLTDTQYF	TGTGCCAGCACGGGGCTGGGGGTCCTCACAGATACGCAGTATTTT
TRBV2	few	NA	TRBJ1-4	CASDKGTLGEKLFF	TGTGCCAGCGACAAAGGGACTCTGGGTGAAAAACTGTTTTTT
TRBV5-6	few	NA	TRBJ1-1	CASSGAFRENTEAFF	TGTGCCAGCAGCGGGGCCTTCAGGGAGAACACTGAAGCTTTCTTT
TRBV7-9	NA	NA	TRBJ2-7	CASSTPQYGAGYEQYF	TGTGCCAGCAGCACTCCGCAGTATGGGGCGGGTTACGAGCAGTACTTC
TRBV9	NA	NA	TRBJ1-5	CASSVDGGVYQPQHF	TGTGCCAGCAGCGTAGACGGGGGAGTCTATCAGCCCCAGCATTTT
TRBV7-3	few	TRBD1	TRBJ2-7	CASRATGSYEQYF	TGTGCCAGCAGGGCGACAGGGTCCTACGAGCAGTACTTC
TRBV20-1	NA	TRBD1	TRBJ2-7	CSALTRGRIEYEQYF	TGCAGTGCCCTAACGAGGGGGCGCATAGAGTACGAGCAGTACTTC
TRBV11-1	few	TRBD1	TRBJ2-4	CASSRYLDRGPSKNIQYF	TGTGCCAGCAGCCGTTATCTAGACAGGGGGCCATCCAAAAACATTCAGTACTTC
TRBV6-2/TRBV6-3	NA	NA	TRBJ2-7	CASRGGSTYEQYF	TGTGCCAGCAGAGGTGGCAGTACCTACGAGCAGTACTTC
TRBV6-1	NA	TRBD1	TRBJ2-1	CASSRGQGDYEQFF	TGTGCCAGCAGTCGGGGACAGGGGGATTATGAGCAGTTCTTC
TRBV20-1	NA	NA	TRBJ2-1	CSARDFGALVTYNEQFF	TGCAGTGCTAGAGATTTCGGGGCACTTGTTACCTACAATGAGCAGTTCTTC
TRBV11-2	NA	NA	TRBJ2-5	CASSLFVETQYF	TGTGCCAGCAGCTTGTTTGTAGAGACCCAGTACTTC
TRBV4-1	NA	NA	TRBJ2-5	CASSQVTGHQETQYF	TGCGCCAGCAGCCAAGTAACAGGTCATCAAGAGACCCAGTACTTC
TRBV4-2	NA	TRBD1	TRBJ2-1	CASSQTGTDPYNEQFF	TGTGCCAGCAGCCAAACCGGGACAGATCCCTACAATGAGCAGTTCTTC
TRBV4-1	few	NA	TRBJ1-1	CASSQGRGITEAFF	TGCGCCAGCAGCCAAGGCCGGGGGATCACTGAAGCTTTCTTT
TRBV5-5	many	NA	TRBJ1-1	CASSYGDTPEAFF	TGTGCCAGCAGTTATGGCGACACCCCTGAAGCTTTCTTT
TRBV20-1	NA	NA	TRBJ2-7	CSALTTNMGAYEQYF	TGCAGTGCCCTCACTACCAACATGGGGGCTTACGAGCAGTACTTC
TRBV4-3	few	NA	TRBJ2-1	CASSPGGGFNEQFF	TGCGCCAGCAGCCCCGGTGGGGGATTCAATGAGCAGTTCTTC
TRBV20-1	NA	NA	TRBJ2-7	CSGAPGSYEQYF	TGCAGCGGGGCCCCGGGTTCCTACGAGCAGTACTTC
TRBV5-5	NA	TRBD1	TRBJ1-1	CASSLVVGRGRGTEAFF	TGTGCCAGCAGCTTGGTAGTGGGCAGGGGGCGCGGCACTGAAGCTTTCTTT
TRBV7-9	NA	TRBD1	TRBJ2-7	CASSDRDRYYEQYF	TGTGCCAGCAGCGACCGGGACAGATACTACGAGCAGTACTTC
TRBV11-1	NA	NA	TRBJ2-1	CASSPWESSYNEQFF	TGTGCCAGCAGCCCTTGGGAGTCCTCCTACAATGAGCAGTTCTTC
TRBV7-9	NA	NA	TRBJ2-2	CASSPGDLEPTGELFF	TGTGCCAGCAGCCCCGGGGACCTGGAGCCCACCGGGGAGCTGTTTTTT
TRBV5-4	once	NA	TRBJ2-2	CASSPTVYTGELFF	TGTGCCAGCAGCCCAACAGTATACACCGGGGAGCTGTTTTTT
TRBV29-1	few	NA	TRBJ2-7	CSVEVDREPYEQYF	TGCAGCGTTGAAGTCGATCGGGAGCCCTACGAGCAGTACTTC
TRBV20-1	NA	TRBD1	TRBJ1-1	CSVRGLEAFF	TGCAGTGTTAGGGGGCTTGAAGCTTTCTTT
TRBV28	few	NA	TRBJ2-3	CASSFPQQGESTDTQYF	TGTGCCAGCAGTTTCCCCCAACAGGGTGAAAGCACAGATACGCAGTATTTT
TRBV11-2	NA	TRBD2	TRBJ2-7	CASSLSSGPSYEQYF	TGTGCCAGCAGCCTTTCTAGCGGACCCTCCTACGAGCAGTACTTC
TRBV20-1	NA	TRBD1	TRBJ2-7	CSARTGVGEQYF	TGCAGTGCTAGGACAGGGGTGGGTGAGCAGTACTTC
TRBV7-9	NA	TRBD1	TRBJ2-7	CASSLGQGSLLSEQYF	TGTGCCAGCAGCTTAGGACAGGGCAGTCTACTCAGCGAGCAGTACTTC
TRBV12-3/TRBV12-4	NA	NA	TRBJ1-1	CASSPPPGAGPAFF	TGTGCCAGCAGTCCACCCCCTGGTGCAGGGCCAGCTTTCTTT
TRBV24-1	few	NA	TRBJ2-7	CATSVGSEQYF	TGTGCCACCAGTGTGGGGAGCGAGCAGTACTTC
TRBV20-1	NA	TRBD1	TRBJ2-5	CSARDRDSPQETQYF	TGCAGTGCTCGGGACCGGGACAGCCCACAAGAGACCCAGTACTTC
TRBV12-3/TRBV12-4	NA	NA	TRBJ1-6	CASSLGRVRSPLHF	TGTGCCAGCAGTTTAGGCAGGGTCCGATCACCCCTCCACTTT
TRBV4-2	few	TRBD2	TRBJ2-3	CASSQMSSGHTDTQYF	TGTGCCAGCAGCCAAATGTCTAGCGGGCACACAGATACGCAGTATTTT
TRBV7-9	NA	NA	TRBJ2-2	CASSLDPGPGNTGELFF	TGTGCCAGCAGCTTAGACCCCGGGCCTGGGAACACCGGGGAGCTGTTTTTT
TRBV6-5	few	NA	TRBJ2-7	CASSYGVSLSYEQYF	TGTGCCAGCAGTTACGGTGTCAGTCTTTCCTACGAGCAGTACTTC
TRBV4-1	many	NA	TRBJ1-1	CASSTPPWEANTEAFF	TGCGCCAGCAGCACCCCCCCATGGGAGGCGAACACTGAAGCTTTCTTT
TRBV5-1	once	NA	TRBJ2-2	CASSFRGGDTGELFF	TGCGCCAGCAGCTTCAGGGGTGGGGACACCGGGGAGCTGTTTTTT
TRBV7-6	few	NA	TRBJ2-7	CASSFEPVAYEQYF	TGTGCCAGCAGCTTCGAACCAGTCGCCTACGAGCAGTACTTC
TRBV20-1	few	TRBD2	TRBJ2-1	CSARGGGRYNEQFF	TGCAGTGCTAGGGGCGGGGGGCGCTACAATGAGCAGTTCTTC
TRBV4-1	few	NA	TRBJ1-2	CASSQEVRFNYGYTF	TGCGCCAGCAGCCAAGAGGTGCGTTTCAACTATGGCTACACCTTC
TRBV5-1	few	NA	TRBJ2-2	CASSFEQGYYTGELFF	TGCGCCAGCAGCTTTGAGCAGGGATATTACACCGGGGAGCTGTTTTTT
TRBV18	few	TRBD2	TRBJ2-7	CASSPPLRLLAGNEQYF	TGTGCCAGCTCACCACCTTTGCGTTTACTAGCGGGTAACGAGCAGTACTTC